Below, one T cell receptor (beta chain) is given with its context. CDR1 is SEHNR and CDR2 is FQNEAQ in the germline V gene (reference sequence). V was trimmed by 2 bases and J by 0 bases, leaving 8 bases between them. The CDR3 length is 16 residues. This sample was taken from a study of T cells after yellow fever vaccination. TCRdb used MiXCR to reprocess the 5' RACE reads, holding one entry per CDR3 protein. The sample includes about 550,000 distinct CDR3 sequences, about 19% of them seen just once. V is TRBV7-9 and J is TRBJ2-6, with D unclear. The receptor comes from a man aged 30-40 years who received the YFV17D yellow fever vaccine. The material was PBMCs, obtained 15 days after the yellow fever booster vaccination. CDR3: CASSLSSFSGANVLTF. CDR3 DNA: TGTGCCAGCAGCTTATCCAGTTTCTCTGGGGCCAACGTCCTGACTTTC.